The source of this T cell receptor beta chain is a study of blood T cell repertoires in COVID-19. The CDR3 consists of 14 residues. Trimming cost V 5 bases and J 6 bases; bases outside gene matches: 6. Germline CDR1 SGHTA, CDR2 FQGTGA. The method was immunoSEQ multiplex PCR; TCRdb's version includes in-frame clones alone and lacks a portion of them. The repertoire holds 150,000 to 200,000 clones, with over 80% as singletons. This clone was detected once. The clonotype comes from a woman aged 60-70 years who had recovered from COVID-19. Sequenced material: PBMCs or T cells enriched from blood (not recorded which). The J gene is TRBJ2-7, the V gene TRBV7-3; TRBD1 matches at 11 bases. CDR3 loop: CASSVSGTGGEQYF. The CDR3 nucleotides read TGTGCCAGCAGCGTATCCGGGACAGGGGGCGAGCAGTACTTC.